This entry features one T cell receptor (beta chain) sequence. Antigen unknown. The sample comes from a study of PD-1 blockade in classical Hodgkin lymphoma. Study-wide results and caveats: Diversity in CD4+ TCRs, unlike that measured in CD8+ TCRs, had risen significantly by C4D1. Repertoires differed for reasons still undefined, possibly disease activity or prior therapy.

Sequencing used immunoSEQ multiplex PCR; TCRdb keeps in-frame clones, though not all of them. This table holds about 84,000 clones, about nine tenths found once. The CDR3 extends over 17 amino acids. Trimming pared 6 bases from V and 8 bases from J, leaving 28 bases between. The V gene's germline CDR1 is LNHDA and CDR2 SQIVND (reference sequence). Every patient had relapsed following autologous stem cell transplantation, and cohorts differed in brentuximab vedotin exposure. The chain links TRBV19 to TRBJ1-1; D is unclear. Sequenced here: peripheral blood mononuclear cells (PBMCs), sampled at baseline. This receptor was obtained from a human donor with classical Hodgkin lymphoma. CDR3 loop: CASRNSGELILYSEAFF. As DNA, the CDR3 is TGTGCCAGTAGGAACTCGGGAGAACTAATTCTCTACTCCGAAGCTTTCTTT.